This is a list of T cell receptor beta chains from one sample in a study of blood T cell repertoires in COVID-19. Clones were read by immunoSEQ multiplex PCR, and TCRdb kept only the in-frame ones, dropping some. The data contain 50,000 to 65,000 clones, about four fifths of them singletons. The sample was peripheral blood. These receptors originate from a woman between 55 and 75 years old with acute or convalescent COVID-19. CDR3s include the opening cysteine and the closing phenylalanine or tryptophan. D genes are given only for firm matches. Clone size, where shown, is once, few, many, or a class for clones that have expanded.

>TRBD2|once|TRBV27|TRBJ2-7
TGTGCCAGCAGTTTTGGATTAGCGGGAGGGCCCAACGAGCAGTACTTC
CASSFGLAGGPNEQYF
>TRBD2|.|TRBV30|TRBJ2-5
TGTGCCTGGACTAGGACTAGCGGGCCCCAAGAGACCCAGTACTTC
CAWTRTSGPQETQYF
>.|.|TRBV3-1/TRBV3-2|TRBJ2-7
TGTGCCAGCAGCCCCAGAGCCCGGGAATCCTCCTCCTACGAGCAGTACTTC
CASSPRARESSSYEQYF
>.|.|TRBV5-1|TRBJ2-5
TGCGCCAGCAGTCTGGGAGAGAGTCGAGAGACCCAGTACTTC
CASSLGESRETQYF
>.|.|TRBV6-1|TRBJ1-1
TGTGCCAGCAGTGGCTTTGGGGGGTTGAGTTACTCTGAAGCTTTCTTT
CASSGFGGLSYSEAFF
>.|.|TRBV7-2|TRBJ2-1
TGTGCCAGCAGCTTAGCGGTTGGTCTAGAGCAGTTCTTC
CASSLAVGLEQFF
>.|.|TRBV9|TRBJ1-2
TGTGCCAGCAGCCCTTCCCAGCGGGGCTACACCTTC
CASSPSQRGYTF
>.|.|TRBV15|TRBJ1-6
TGTGCCACCAGCAGGTCAGGGGACAATTCACCCCTCCACTTT
CATSRSGDNSPLHF
>.|.|TRBV7-2|TRBJ1-2
TGTGCCAGCAGCGACCAACAGGGATTTAATGATGGCTACACCTTC
CASSDQQGFNDGYTF
>TRBD2|.|TRBV10-2|TRBJ2-1
TGCGCCAGCAGGGTAGCGGGGGGATCATCTGTCGATGAGCAGTTCTTC
CASRVAGGSSVDEQFF
>.|.|TRBV5-1|TRBJ2-1
TGCGCCAGCAGCTTGGAGCTAAGCTCCTACAATGAGCAGTTCTTC
CASSLELSSYNEQFF
>.|.|TRBV7-9|TRBJ1-3
TGTGCCAGCAGCTCGACAGCTAGCTCTGGAAACACCATATATTTT
CASSSTASSGNTIYF
>TRBD1|.|TRBV7-8|TRBJ1-2
TGTGCCAGCAGCCTAAACCAAGGGGGCAGCTATGGCTACACCTTC
CASSLNQGGSYGYTF
>TRBD1|.|TRBV27|TRBJ1-2
TGTGCCAGCAGGACAGGGATTGACTATGGCTACACCTTC
CASRTGIDYGYTF
>.|once|TRBV30|TRBJ1-5
TGTGCCTGGAGTATGATCGCGGGGAATCAGCCCCAGCATTTT
CAWSMIAGNQPQHF
>.|.|TRBV12-3/TRBV12-4|TRBJ1-2
TGTGCCAGCAATAGGGGCATTGACTATGGCTACACCTTC
CASNRGIDYGYTF
>.|once|TRBV6-5|TRBJ2-7
TGTGCCAGCAGCCGTACAGAAGTGACCTACGAGCAGTACTTC
CASSRTEVTYEQYF
>.|.|TRBV6-2/TRBV6-3|TRBJ2-1
TGTGCCAGCAGTCCCGACAGGGCGGGATCCAATGAGCAGTTCTTC
CASSPDRAGSNEQFF
>.|few|TRBV5-1|TRBJ1-4
TGCGCCAGCAGCTTGACGGGAGCAACTAATGAAAAACTGTTTTTT
CASSLTGATNEKLFF
>.|.|TRBV30|TRBJ1-1
TGTGCCTGGACAGAGGTTAGCACTGAAGCTTTCTTT
CAWTEVSTEAFF
>TRBD2|.|TRBV27|TRBJ2-7
TGTGCCAGCAGTTTAAGAGCGGGGGGAGCCTACGAGCAGTACTTC
CASSLRAGGAYEQYF
>.|once|TRBV20-1|TRBJ1-2
TGCAGTGCTAGTATTCGTGACGGGGGCTATGGCTACACCTTC
CSASIRDGGYGYTF
>TRBD1|.|TRBV7-9|TRBJ2-7
TGTGCCAGCAGCTATCAAGGACAGGTCGACTACGAGCAGTACTTC
CASSYQGQVDYEQYF
>.|.|TRBV13|TRBJ2-6
TGTGCCAGCAGTTTAGGGCCGCGGGGGGCCAACGTCCTGACTTTC
CASSLGPRGANVLTF
>TRBD1|.|TRBV27|TRBJ2-2
TGTGCCAGCAGTCCCGGGACAGTCTCCGGGGAGCTGTTTTTT
CASSPGTVSGELFF
>TRBD2|.|TRBV7-2|TRBJ2-1
TGTGCCAGCAGCTTAGGGCGGGGGGGTAACAATGAGCAGTTCTTC
CASSLGRGGNNEQFF
>TRBD1|.|TRBV30|TRBJ1-1
TGTGCCTGTCGACCGGGACAGTTAGATGTCACTGAAGCTTTCTTT
CACRPGQLDVTEAFF
>TRBD2|once|TRBV18|TRBJ2-1
TGTGCCAGCTCACCACTGCCGACTAGCGGGACCCGGAGGGAGCAGTTCTTC
CASSPLPTSGTRREQFF
>.|.|TRBV14|TRBJ2-3
TGTGCCAGCAGCCAAGGAGGCAGGGCTAGCACAGATACGCAGTATTTT
CASSQGGRASTDTQYF
>.|.|TRBV28|TRBJ2-5
TGTGCCAGCAGTCCTTGGGACACACCACCGACCCAGTACTTC
CASSPWDTPPTQYF
>TRBD1|.|TRBV24-1|TRBJ2-5
TGTGCCACCAGTGATAACGGACAGGGGGCGCGAGAGACCCAGTACTTC
CATSDNGQGARETQYF
>.|.|TRBV6-5|TRBJ1-2
TGTGCCAGCACTTTATGGCAGGGATCCTATGGCTACACCTTC
CASTLWQGSYGYTF
>TRBD1|.|TRBV6-5|TRBJ2-7
TGTGCCACCCGGGGACAGGGGGCCTACGAGCAGTACTTC
CATRGQGAYEQYF
>TRBD1|.|TRBV9|TRBJ1-1
TGTGCCAGCAGCGGAGAAGGGGGACAGCTAATAAACACTGAAGCTTTCTTT
CASSGEGGQLINTEAFF
>.|.|TRBV7-9|TRBJ2-3
TGTGCCAGCAGCTTTCCCAGGGGGGCCCAGGGCGTGGTCGTGGCGACGCAGTATTTT
CASSFPRGAQGVVVATQYF
>TRBD1|.|TRBV10-3|TRBJ2-2
TGTGCCATCAGTGCGGGGACAGGGTCCGCGGGCACCGGGGAGCTGTTTTTT
CAISAGTGSAGTGELFF
>.|.|TRBV4-2|TRBJ2-1
TGTGCCAGCAGCCTGGAGGACAATGAGCAGTTCTTC
CASSLEDNEQFF
>TRBD1|.|TRBV6-1|TRBJ2-5
TGTGCCAGCAGTGAAGGGCTACAGGGGAGAGAGACCCAGTACTTC
CASSEGLQGRETQYF
>.|.|TRBV5-4|TRBJ1-2
TGTGCCAGCAGCGGGGCCGGCGGGGACTATGGCTACACCTTC
CASSGAGGDYGYTF
>TRBD1|few|TRBV28|TRBJ1-2
TGTGCCAGCAGTTTATCAGGGACAGGCATTGGCTACACCTTC
CASSLSGTGIGYTF
>.|.|TRBV5-4|TRBJ1-6
TGTGCCAGCAGCTTGCGGGGAAGTGTTTTAAATTCACCCCTCCACTTT
CASSLRGSVLNSPLHF
>.|.|TRBV7-9|TRBJ2-6
TGTGCCAGCACAGGTAGCGGAGCTATTCCTGGGGCCAACGTCCTGACTTTC
CASTGSGAIPGANVLTF
>TRBD1|.|TRBV2|TRBJ1-2
TGTGCCAGCAGTCAGGACAGGGTCTATGGCTACACCTTC
CASSQDRVYGYTF
>.|.|TRBV2|TRBJ1-5
TGTGCCAGCAGTCTACGTAATCAGCCCCAGCATTTT
CASSLRNQPQHF
>.|.|TRBV3-1/TRBV3-2|TRBJ1-3
TGTGCCAGCAGCCGGGCTACAGGCCCCTCTGGAAACACCATATATTTT
CASSRATGPSGNTIYF
>TRBD1|.|TRBV27|TRBJ1-3
TGTGCCAGCAGTTTGAACGGTCCCGGGACAGCGAGTACCATATATTTT
CASSLNGPGTASTIYF
>TRBD2|.|TRBV27|TRBJ2-5
TGTGCCAGCAGTTTCCTAGCGGACGTGCCCCAGTACTTC
CASSFLADVPQYF
>.|.|TRBV9|TRBJ1-6
TGTGCCAGCAGGAATGAGGGGGATTCACCCCTCCACTTT
CASRNEGDSPLHF
>.|.|TRBV7-9|TRBJ2-6
TGTGCCAGCAGCCCCCCCGGAGGTACTGGGGCCAACGTCCTGACTTTC
CASSPPGGTGANVLTF
>.|.|TRBV15|TRBJ1-4
TGTGCCACCAGCAGGGGTGACAGTGCAACTAATGAAAAACTGTTTTTT
CATSRGDSATNEKLFF
>.|.|TRBV24-1|TRBJ1-2
TGTGCCACCAGTTTGGGGGCGTCCTATGGCTACACCTTC
CATSLGASYGYTF
>TRBD2|.|TRBV15|TRBJ2-1
TGTGCCACCAGCAGAGATGAGCGGACTAGCGGGTTAAATGAGCAGTTCTTC
CATSRDERTSGLNEQFF
>.|.|TRBV2|TRBJ2-1
TGTGCCAGCAGTGTGCAAAACGGTGAGCAGTTCTTC
CASSVQNGEQFF
>TRBD2|.|TRBV5-5|TRBJ2-1
TGTGCCAGCAGCGGGGCTAGCGGCAACAATGAGCAGTTCTTC
CASSGASGNNEQFF
>TRBD1|.|TRBV27|TRBJ1-5
TGTGCCAGCAGTGCGACAGGGACCAATCAGCCCCAGCATTTT
CASSATGTNQPQHF
>.|.|TRBV3-1/TRBV3-2|TRBJ1-4
TGTGCCAGCAGCCAAGTCCCGGGGAATGAAAAACTGTTTTTT
CASSQVPGNEKLFF
>.|.|TRBV7-9|TRBJ1-2
TGTGCCAGCAGCTTAGCGTTGGGGGCCGGGGGCTACACCTTC
CASSLALGAGGYTF
>TRBD1|.|TRBV19|TRBJ1-3
TGTGCCAGCCGCCCACACTCCGGGACAGGGGCTGGAAACACCATATATTTT
CASRPHSGTGAGNTIYF